Listed below are T cell receptor beta chains from one sample, sequenced in a study of blood T cell repertoires in COVID-19. This table comes from immunoSEQ multiplex PCR, and its TCRdb copy is limited to in-frame clones, with some not included. The sample consists of about 270,000 clones, approximately 89% of them appearing once. The specimen sequenced was peripheral blood. The receptors here all came from a man aged 35-49 years with active or convalescent COVID-19. CDR3s include the opening cysteine and the closing phenylalanine or tryptophan. A D gene is named only where the DNA matches it firmly. Rows give clone size only sometimes, using once, few, many, or a class for an expanded clone.

clone size,V gene,J gene,D gene,CDR3 protein,CDR3 DNA
NA,TRBV3-1/TRBV3-2,TRBJ2-7,NA,CASSPYRDPYEQYF,TGTGCCAGCAGCCCGTACAGGGACCCCTACGAGCAGTACTTC
NA,TRBV7-8,TRBJ2-1,TRBD1,CASSLIGQGDHYNEQFF,TGTGCCAGCAGCTTAATCGGACAGGGAGATCACTACAATGAGCAGTTCTTC
NA,TRBV5-4,TRBJ2-7,TRBD2,CASSLGGGAVIYEQYF,TGTGCCAGCAGCTTGGGCGGGGGGGCCGTGATCTACGAGCAGTACTTC
NA,TRBV27,TRBJ2-7,TRBD2,CASSPRTSGSYEQYF,TGTGCCAGCAGCCCAAGGACTAGCGGATCCTACGAGCAGTACTTC
NA,TRBV29-1,TRBJ2-5,TRBD2,CSVGGLGATETQYF,TGCAGCGTTGGGGGACTAGGGGCTACAGAGACCCAGTACTTC
NA,TRBV19,TRBJ2-7,NA,CASSIDESYEQYF,TGTGCCAGTAGTATAGACGAGTCCTACGAGCAGTACTTC
NA,TRBV3-1/TRBV3-2,TRBJ2-1,TRBD2,CASSQVVGWTSGSSYNEQFF,TGTGCCAGCAGCCAAGTGGTCGGTTGGACTAGCGGGAGCTCCTACAATGAGCAGTTCTTC
NA,TRBV19,TRBJ2-2,TRBD1,CASSMSGGTGNTGELFF,TGTGCCAGTAGTATGAGTGGAGGGACAGGGAACACCGGGGAGCTGTTTTTT
few,TRBV7-9,TRBJ2-2,NA,CASSPSGELFF,TGTGCCAGCAGCCCGTCCGGGGAGCTGTTTTTT
NA,TRBV6-5,TRBJ2-2,NA,CASGTGSILTGELFF,TGTGCCAGCGGAACCGGGAGTATACTCACCGGGGAGCTGTTTTTT
NA,TRBV20-1,TRBJ1-2,NA,CSVRRQGGYTF,TGCAGTGTCAGAAGGCAGGGAGGCTACACCTTC
NA,TRBV3-1/TRBV3-2,TRBJ1-6,NA,CASSQGGPGFGSPLHF,TGTGCCAGCAGCCAAGGCGGCCCGGGGTTCGGTTCACCCCTCCACTTT
NA,TRBV7-9,TRBJ1-1,NA,CASTLTENTEAFF,TGTGCCAGCACCCTGACAGAGAACACTGAAGCTTTCTTT